A single sample gave rise to the 13 T cell receptor beta chains below, sequenced in a study of blood T cell repertoires in COVID-19. This table comes from immunoSEQ multiplex PCR, and its TCRdb copy is limited to in-frame clones, with some not included. This table holds about 320,000 clones, about 85% found once. The sequenced sample consisted of PBMCs or T cells enriched from blood (not recorded which). The receptors come from a woman aged 30 to 39 who had been exposed to COVID-19.

This chain uses TRBV2 with TRBJ2-5; TRBD2 matches 10 bases. In germline, CDR1 is SNHLY, CDR2 FYNNEI. This CDR3 spans 16 amino acids. V lost 5 bases to trimming and J lost 5 bases; unmatched junction nucleotides: 11. The CDR3 DNA sequence: TGTGCCAGCAGTCCCCGGGGAGCGGGAGGGCCGGAGACCCAGTACTTC. Residues: CASSPRGAGGPETQYF. The entire variable domain, with the rest obtained from reference TRBV2 and TRBJ2-5, is as follows: EPEVTQTPSHQVTQMGQEVILRCVPISNHLYFYWYRQILGQKVEFLVSFYNNEISEKSEIFDDQFSVERPDGSNFTLKIRSTKLEDSAMYFCASSPRGAGGPETQYFGPGTRLLVL.

In DNA form, the CDR3 reads TGTGCCAGCTCACCGGGACAGGGACATGAAAAACTGTTTTTT. Its translation is CASSPGQGHEKLFF. V is TRBV18 and J is TRBJ1-4, with 9 positions matching TRBD1. CDR1 is KGHSH, CDR2 LQKENI, per germline. The V segment lost 3 bases and the J segment 6 bases; nucleotides outside the gene matches: 2. The CDR3 is 14 amino acids.

V is TRBV11-1 and J is TRBJ1-1, with TRBD1 matching 8 bases. After removal of 5 bases from V and 3 bases from J, the junction contained 8 bases not matched to a gene. The CDR3 sequence is 15 residues long. The germline gives CDR1 SGHAT, CDR2 FQDESV (reference sequence). The CDR3 DNA is TGTGCCAGCAGCAACCAGGGGGCGCAGGACACTGAAGCTTTCTTT. Amino acids: CASSNQGAQDTEAFF.

The V and J genes are TRBV10-1 and TRBJ2-3; weak D call: TRBD1 (5 bases). The CDR3 is 14 residues long. Trimming pared 4 bases from V and 3 bases from J, leaving 11 bases between. Germline loops: CDR1 WNHNN, CDR2 SYGVQD (reference sequence). The CDR3 sequence: CASSGAQATDTQYF. The CDR3 DNA follows: TGCGCCAGCAGTGGTGCACAGGCGACAGATACGCAGTATTTT.

The J gene is TRBJ2-5, the V gene TRBV19, with TRBD1 matching over 7 bases. Germline trimming cut 5 bases from V and 4 bases from J; bases unmatched to any gene: 4. In germline, CDR1 is LNHDA, CDR2 SQIVND (reference sequence). The CDR3 has 13 amino acids. The CDR3 protein is CASSSRQGETQYF. The CDR3 DNA sequence: TGTGCCAGTAGTTCCCGACAGGGAGAGACCCAGTACTTC.

V and J are TRBV24-1 and TRBJ2-5, with 9 bases lining up with TRBD2. Trimming removed 5 bases from V and 7 bases from J; junction bases left unmatched: 1. Germline V gene sequence: CDR1 KGHDR, CDR2 SFDVKD. This CDR3 has 12 amino acids. The chain's CDR3 is CATSGTSATQYF. The CDR3 DNA reads as TGTGCCACCAGTGGGACTAGCGCGACCCAGTACTTC.

The V call is TRBV9, the J call TRBJ2-7; D gene ambiguous. Deletions cut 4 bases from V and 6 bases from J, with 14 bases between. This CDR3 has 13 amino acids. The germline CDR1 and CDR2 sequences are SGDLS and YYNGEE. In nucleotides, the CDR3 is TGTGCCAGCAGCCCAGTTCCTTTTGGCGAGCAGTACTTC. Protein sequence: CASSPVPFGEQYF.

The gene calls are TRBV7-8 and TRBJ1-2; D gene unclear. V lost 5 bases to trimming and J lost 2 bases, with 9 bases between them. The CDR3 consists of 13 residues. CDR1 is SGHVS, CDR2 FQNEAQ, per germline. This CDR3 reads CASSRARNYGYTF. CDR3 nucleotide sequence: TGTGCCAGCAGCCGGGCAAGAAACTATGGCTACACCTTC.

This chain connects TRBV7-3 to TRBJ2-1; TRBD2 aligns across 8 bases. CDR3 length: 13 amino acids. After removal of 5 bases from V and 9 bases from J, the junction contained 6 bases not matched to a gene. Germline assignment: CDR1 SGHTA and CDR2 FQGTGA. DNA for the CDR3: TGTGCCAGCAGCGATAGCGGGGTAGCTGAGCAGTTCTTC. This codes for CASSDSGVAEQFF.

The CDR3 reads CASERQGLNTEAFF. CDR3 DNA sequence: TGTGCCAGCGAGAGACAGGGTTTGAACACTGAAGCTTTCTTT. The V and J genes are TRBV28 and TRBJ1-1; 7 bases line up with TRBD1. The germline V gene encodes CDR1 MDHEN and CDR2 SYDVKM. CDR3 length: 14 amino acids. The V gene end was trimmed by 8 bases and the J gene end by 0 bases; junction bases not matched to a gene: 6.

The table lists this clone with a few counts. V gene TRBV7-9 combines with J gene TRBJ1-2, with TRBD1 identical over 7 bases. CDR1 and CDR2 from the germline V gene are SEHNR and FQNEAQ (reference sequence). The CDR3 totals 12 residues. V trimming: 5 bases; J trimming: 7 bases; junction bases outside the gene matches: 4. The CDR3 nucleotides are TGTGCCAGCAGCCGGGACAGTCCTGGCTACACCTTC. Translated, it gives CASSRDSPGYTF.

This clone was seen more than once but under ten times. The chain recombines TRBV5-6 with TRBJ1-1; D gene unclear. The ends were cut back, 4 bases at V and 4 bases at J, with 11 bases in the middle. CDR1 is SGHDT, CDR2 YYEEEE, per germline. This CDR3 has 13 residues. CDR3 sequence: CASSPREGTEAFF. The CDR3 region has the DNA TGTGCCAGCAGCCCGCGGGAGGGCACTGAAGCTTTCTTT.

The chain joins TRBV3-1 (or the pseudogene TRBV3-2) to TRBJ1-1; D perhaps matches TRBD1 (5 bases). The CDR3 sequence is 15 residues long. V gave up 1 base and J gave up 0 bases, with 9 bases separating them. Germline V gene data show CDR1 as LGHDT and CDR2 as YNNKEL (reference sequence). The CDR3 is CASSQAGDLNTEAFF. DNA for the CDR3: TGTGCCAGCAGCCAAGCTGGGGACTTGAACACTGAAGCTTTCTTT.